This T cell receptor beta chain was sequenced during a study of T cells in Graves' hyperthyroidism and ophthalmopathy. The wider study: Pretreatment peripheral blood was obtained at initial diagnosis.

Diagnostic decisions used clinical symptoms, serum thyroxine and TRAb, thyroid ultrasound and orbital computed tomography. TCR beta CDR3 region amplification was performed from RNA transcripts. During a first-round RT-PCR of the TCR CDR3, the HTBI primer set was used. One entry per CDR3 protein, called by TCRdb with MiXCR from the multiplex PCR reads. The sample consists of almost 350,000 distinct CDR3 sequences, less than 20% of them appearing once. With 2 bases removed from V and 4 bases from J, the gap between germline ends came to 12 bases. The CDR3 spans 14 residues. CDR1 and CDR2 from the germline V gene are SGHDN and FVKESK. This clonotype was seen many times.

The specimen was blood. J is TRBJ2-7 and V is TRBV14; weak D call: TRBD1 (6 bases). This TCR was sampled from a woman aged 40 to 55 with Graves' ophthalmopathy. For the CDR3, the DNA is TGTGCCAGCAGCCAACCGGACAGCATGTACGAGCAGTACTTC. This translates into CASSQPDSMYEQYF.